A single sample gave rise to the 27 T cell receptor beta chains below, sequenced in a study of CXCR3-negative and CXCR3-positive naive CD8 T cells. For these receptors, no antigen is known. Libraries were UMI-labeled 5' RACE TRB cDNA. After re-calling the 5' RACE reads, TCRdb lists one entry per CDR3 protein, DNA absent. This sample's table has approximately 5,900 distinct CDR3 sequences. Overall study results and limits: Relative to CXCR3-negative naive cells, CXCR3-positive naive cells had more hydrophobic TRB CDR3s.

The specimen sequenced was naive CXCR3+ CD8+ T cells from blood. Described subset: CD45RO-CCR7+CD27+CD95- naive CD8+ T cells expressing CXCR3 (TNR3+). These receptors originate from a human donor in good health. Some clones in this sample may be carry-over from other donors' samples.

The chain couples TRBV2 to TRBJ2-3; the TRBD2 assignment by TCRdb is unverifiable without DNA. There are 15 residues in the CDR3. Germline V lookup: CDR1 SNHLY, CDR2 FYNNEI. The CDR3 loop is CASSTSEFITDTQYF.

The chain uses TRBV20-1 and TRBJ2-1; TCRdb's assignment of TRBD2 cannot be checked, as there is no DNA. This CDR3 is built from 16 residues. Germline V CDR1 and CDR2: DFQATT, SNEGSKA (reference sequence). The CDR3 sequence is CSASETSGNSYNEQFF.

Its frequency marks this clonotype as medium-sized. V and J are TRBV5-4 and TRBJ2-1; TCRdb reports TRBD1, a call that lacks DNA to check it against. The germline V gene has CDR1 SGHNT and CDR2 YYREEE (reference sequence). CDR3 size: 12 residues. The CDR3: CASSPGTMEQFF.

This clonotype is medium-sized by frequency. The chain uses TRBV29-1 and TRBJ2-5. Per germline, CDR1 SQVTM and CDR2 ANQGSEA. The CDR3 extends over 14 amino acids. The CDR3 spells CSVGSAYGSETQYF.

The chain recombines TRBV12-3 or TRBV12-4 with TRBJ2-6; no DNA is available, so the TRBD1 call from TCRdb remains unchecked. This CDR3 comprises 15 residues. The CDR3 sequence: CASSFVGAGANVLTF.

Frequency places this clonotype as medium-sized (0.01 to 0.1%). The chain employs TRBV27 and TRBJ2-7. This CDR3 region has 14 residues. Per germline, CDR1 MNHEY and CDR2 SMNVEV (reference sequence). The CDR3 loop reads CASSSYSSSYEQYF.

This chain connects TRBV5-1 to TRBJ1-1. Per the germline V gene, CDR1 is SGHRS and CDR2 is YFSETQ. The CDR3 loop spans 13 amino acids. This CDR3 is CASSLLKGREAFF.

This chain uses TRBV7-8 with TRBJ2-1. The CDR3 consists of 14 residues. Germline-derived CDR1 and CDR2 are SGHVS and FQNEAQ. CDR3 in amino acids: CASSSPTTTHEQFF.

This chain joins TRBV4-1 and TRBJ2-4; the TRBD1 assignment by TCRdb is unverifiable without DNA. CDR3 length equals 14 residues. In germline, CDR1 is MGHRA, CDR2 YSYEKL. The CDR3 loop is CASQAPEDATNQYF.

This clonotype ranks as medium-sized in terms of frequency. This chain connects TRBV11-2 to TRBJ2-1. Germline CDR1 is SGHAT and CDR2 is FQNNGV. The CDR3 spans 16 residues. CDR3 residues: CASSLAPASSYNEQFF.

This chain links TRBV7-6 with TRBJ1-6. The CDR3 loop spans 14 amino acids. Germline V gene sequence: CDR1 SGHVS, CDR2 FNYEAQ. CDR3 region: CASSRDVGNSPLHF.

This chain connects TRBV6-5 to TRBJ2-1; TCRdb designates TRBD1, a call that cannot be tested without DNA. There are 13 residues in the CDR3. Germline CDR1 reads MNHEY; CDR2 reads SVGAGI. CDR3 amino acids: CASSLTAYNEQFF.

J is TRBJ2-1 and V is TRBV21-1; TCRdb calls TRBD1, which cannot be checked without DNA. TRBV21-1 is recorded as a pseudogene. This CDR3 is built from 15 residues. CDR3 sequence reads: CATSARRDSHNEQFF.

J is TRBJ1-1 and V is TRBV4-1; TCRdb names TRBD1, which stays unverified in the absence of DNA. The CDR3 is 15 residues long. CDR1 and CDR2 (germline): MGHRA, YSYEKL. The CDR3 sequence is CASSQMTGGDTEAFF.

This clonotype is called medium-sized (0.01 to 0.1%) based on its frequency. The chain combines TRBV5-1 with TRBJ2-2; TCRdb indicates TRBD2, and absent DNA this call remains unverified. This CDR3 region has 14 residues. Per germline, CDR1 SGHRS and CDR2 YFSETQ. The CDR3 region is CASSLGWEAGELFF.

The chain joins TRBV19 to TRBJ2-1; TCRdb's D gene call, TRBD2, goes unchecked for lack of DNA. The germline gives CDR1 LNHDA, CDR2 SQIVND (reference sequence). The length of the CDR3 is 13 residues. The CDR3: CASSWDGGNEQFF.

Its frequency marks this clonotype as medium-sized. The chain employs TRBV7-9 and TRBJ1-1; TCRdb's D call of TRBD1 is untestable without DNA. The germline V gene has CDR1 SEHNR and CDR2 FQNEAQ (reference sequence). The CDR3 is made up of 16 amino acids. CDR3 loop: CASSYPLLGMNTEAFF.

The chain carries TRBV7-9 and TRBJ1-1; lacking DNA, the TRBD1 call made by TCRdb goes unchecked. Germline V gene sequence: CDR1 SEHNR, CDR2 FQNEAQ (reference sequence). The CDR3 is 15 amino acids. The CDR3 is CASSADRGSNTEAFF.

This clonotype is labeled medium-sized based on frequency. The chain combines TRBV7-3 with TRBJ2-6; the TRBD1 assignment by TCRdb is unverifiable without DNA. The V gene's germline CDR1 is SGHTA and CDR2 FQGTGA. CDR3 size: 19 residues. CDR3 amino acids: CASSPSPLWGTGGANVLTF.

This clonotype registers medium-sized by frequency. V usage is TRBV20-1 and J usage is TRBJ1-1; as DNA is missing, the TRBD1 call by TCRdb cannot be tested. This CDR3 contains 13 residues. The V gene's germline CDR1 is DFQATT and CDR2 SNEGSKA (reference sequence). Here the CDR3 reads CSAREERGTEAFF.

This clonotype counts as medium-sized by frequency. V and J are TRBV30 and TRBJ2-1. Germline lookup yields CDR1 GTSNPN and CDR2 SVGIG (reference sequence). CDR3 length: 16 residues. The CDR3 reads CAWSPVLQLSYNEQFF.

The rearrangement joins TRBV7-3 to TRBJ2-2; TCRdb lists TRBD2, though no DNA is available to test this call. Germline lookup yields CDR1 SGHTA and CDR2 FQGTGA. The CDR3 runs 15 residues. The CDR3 sequence: CASSPGLGNTGELFF.

This chain uses TRBV11-2 with TRBJ2-5. The CDR3 covers 13 residues. Germline-derived CDR1 and CDR2 are SGHAT and FQNNGV. The CDR3 spells CASSAFKWETQYF.

Its frequency marks this clonotype as medium-sized. The genes are TRBV20-1 and TRBJ2-1; TCRdb calls TRBD2, which cannot be checked without DNA. The germline CDR1 and CDR2 sequences are DFQATT and SNEGSKA (reference sequence). The CDR3 contains 11 residues. The CDR3 loop reads CSGAESNEQFF.

The V and J genes are TRBV29-1 and TRBJ2-2. The germline CDR1 and CDR2 sequences are SQVTM and ANQGSEA. CDR3 length equals 14 residues. The CDR3 is CSVEVSLGIGELFF.

This clonotype counts as medium-sized by frequency. This chain links TRBV20-1 with TRBJ2-3; TCRdb calls TRBD1, which cannot be checked without DNA. Germline V gene sequence: CDR1 DFQATT, CDR2 SNEGSKA (reference sequence). The CDR3 has 16 residues. This CDR3 reads CSARAPTGASTDTQYF.

Its frequency marks this clonotype as medium-sized. The J gene is TRBJ2-4, the V gene TRBV9; TCRdb's assignment of TRBD2 cannot be checked, as there is no DNA. The CDR3 covers 16 residues. Germline-derived CDR1 and CDR2 are SGDLS and YYNGEE. The CDR3 loop is CASSAGGDSTADIQYF.